Each of the 12 T cell receptor beta chains below was sequenced from the same sample in a study of OX40 agonist ivuxolimab in advanced cancers. Profiling relied on immunoSEQ multiplex PCR, and the TCRdb table lists in-frame clones only, not all of them. The profile shows tens of thousands of clones, around four fifths of them singletons. The starting material was CD4+ or CD8+ T cells sorted from blood, obtained in a trial of the OX40 agonist ivuxolimab. These receptors all stem from an adult with an advanced solid tumor such as melanoma, head and neck, liver or kidney cancer.

The chain combines TRBV5-1 with TRBJ1-1; D call uncertain. CDR3 length: 15 amino acids. V dropped 4 bases and J dropped 1 base, with 14 bases sitting between them. Germline values: CDR1 SGHRS, CDR2 YFSETQ. The CDR3 loop is CASSPQPDGNTEAFF. The CDR3 region has the DNA TGCGCCAGCAGCCCTCAACCCGACGGGAACACTGAAGCTTTCTTT. The variable domain in full, with the rest retrieved from reference TRBV5-1 and TRBJ1-1, is KAGVTQTPRYLIKTRGQQVTLSCSPISGHRSVSWYQQTPGQGLQFLFEYFSETQRNKGNFPGRFSGRQFSNSRSEMNVSTLELGDSALYLCASSPQPDGNTEAFFGQGTRLTVV.

The chain uses TRBV13 and TRBJ1-2, with D perhaps matching TRBD1 (6 bases). The CDR3 has 16 residues. Germline V gives CDR1 PRHDT, CDR2 FYEKMQ (reference sequence). The germline V and J ends were trimmed by 2 bases and 7 bases, with 20 bases remaining between them. This CDR3 is CASSLSPLRGAGGYTF. CDR3 bases: TGTGCCAGCAGCTTAAGTCCTCTCCGGGGGGCAGGTGGCTACACCTTC.

This clone turned up a few times. The chain employs TRBV6-6 and TRBJ2-5; D is undetermined. Germline V gene data show CDR1 as MNHNY and CDR2 as SVGAGI (reference sequence). The V and J ends lost 3 bases and 5 bases respectively, with 13 bases between them. This CDR3 is 14 amino acids long. The CDR3 spells CASSYGPLGETQYF. The CDR3 DNA is TGTGCCAGCAGTTATGGGCCCCTGGGGGAGACCCAGTACTTC.

The chain is built from TRBV6-5 and TRBJ1-6; 7 nucleotides align to TRBD1. Germline assignment: CDR1 MNHEY and CDR2 SVGAGI. The CDR3 runs to 14 residues. V lost 6 bases and J lost 7; bases outside the gene matches: 6. The CDR3 DNA reads TGTGCCAGCAGCGGACAGGCCCGAAATTCACCCCTCCACTTT. It is translated as CASSGQARNSPLHF.

The rearrangement links TRBV7-8 to TRBJ2-2; D remains unclear. V lost 3 bases, J lost 2 bases, and 4 bases lay in between. This CDR3 spans 13 amino acids. From germline, CDR1 is SGHVS and CDR2 FQNEAQ. The CDR3: CASSFLNTGELFF. The CDR3 bases are TGTGCCAGCAGCTTCCTTAACACCGGGGAGCTGTTTTTT.

The chain combines TRBV5-4 with TRBJ2-3; TRBD2 matches at 8 bases. The CDR3 runs 14 residues. V gave up 3 bases and J gave up 3 bases; unmatched junction bases: 3. Germline CDR1 SGHNT, CDR2 YYREEE (reference sequence). The CDR3 region has the DNA TGTGCCAGCAGCTCGGGGGGGCGAACAGATACGCAGTATTTT. It yields the protein CASSSGGRTDTQYF.

The V and J genes are TRBV10-2 and TRBJ1-5; tentative D call: TRBD1 (5 bases). Trimming shortened V by 0 bases and J by 4 bases, and 16 bases separated the two germline ends. Germline CDR1 is WSHSY and CDR2 is SAAADI. The CDR3 has 17 amino acids. DNA of the CDR3: TGCGCCAGCAGTGAGTCCGTACAGGCCGCCTTTAATCAGCCCCAGCATTTT. It is translated as CASSESVQAAFNQPQHF.

This chain joins TRBV5-4 and TRBJ1-2; D call uncertain. Trimming pared 4 bases from V and 2 bases from J, leaving 15 bases between. Germline values: CDR1 SGHNT, CDR2 YYREEE (reference sequence). The CDR3 is 15 residues long. The CDR3 sequence: CASSHGWGGNYGYTF. In nucleotides, the CDR3 is TGTGCCAGCAGCCATGGATGGGGAGGGAACTATGGCTACACCTTC. The complete variable domain, with remaining parts taken from reference TRBV5-4 and TRBJ1-2, reads ETGVTQSPTHLIKTRGQQVTLRCSSQSGHNTVSWYQQALGQGPQFIFQYYREEENGRGNFPPRFSGLQFPNYSSELNVNALELDDSALYLCASSHGWGGNYGYTFGSGTRLTVV.

This clone has a handful of counts. This chain links TRBV18 with TRBJ1-2; D is uncertain. There are 14 residues in the CDR3. The germline gives CDR1 KGHSH, CDR2 LQKENI. V lost 0 bases to trimming and J lost 7 bases, with 12 bases between them. The CDR3 protein is CASSPPVTDRGYTF. CDR3 nucleotides: TGTGCCAGCTCACCACCGGTAACCGATCGTGGCTACACCTTC. Supplemented by reference TRBV18 and TRBJ1-2, the full variable domain reads NAGVMQNPRHLVRRRGQEARLRCSPMKGHSHVYWYRQLPEEGLKFMVYLQKENIIDESGMPKERFSAEFPKEGPSILRIQQVVRGDSAAYFCASSPPVTDRGYTFGSGTRLTVV.

The chain links TRBV6-5 to TRBJ1-5; unclear D gene. This CDR3 has 13 amino acids. Germline lookup yields CDR1 MNHEY and CDR2 SVGAGI. The V end was cut by 11 bases, the J end by 0 bases, with 11 bases between. The CDR3 coding sequence is TGTGCCGTGTCAGCGGTTAGCAATCAGCCCCAGCATTTT. Translated: CAVSAVSNQPQHF.

This sequence joins TRBV7-8 and TRBJ2-5; possibly TRBD1 or TRBD2 for D (5 bases each). There are 16 residues in the CDR3. V lost 7 bases, J lost 5 bases, and 23 bases lay in between. CDR1 and CDR2 from the germline V gene are SGHVS and FQNEAQ. The CDR3 nucleotides read TGTGCCAGCATCCCCCGCACCGCAGGGCCGGGGGAGACCCAGTACTTC. It is translated as CASIPRTAGPGETQYF.

The chain carries TRBV7-9 and TRBJ2-7, with TRBD2 as a possible D gene (5 bases). Germline CDR1 SEHNR, CDR2 FQNEAQ (reference sequence). V was cut by 8 bases and J by 3 bases, with 11 bases left in between. This CDR3 has 12 amino acids. CDR3 bases: TGTGCCAGCGGAGACGGAGGCTACGAGCAGTACTTC. Its translation is CASGDGGYEQYF. The full variable domain, in which reference TRBV7-9 and TRBJ2-7 provide the parts outside the CDR3, is DTGVSQNPRHKITKRGQNVTFRCDPISEHNRLYWYRQTLGQGPEFLTYFQNEAQLEKSRLLSDRFSAERPKGSFSTLEIQRTEQGDSAMYLCASGDGGYEQYFGPGTRLTVT.